This T cell receptor (beta chain) was identified during a study of OX40 agonist ivuxolimab in advanced cancers. TCRdb's copy holds only in-frame clones and misses some; the assay was immunoSEQ multiplex PCR. Among roughly 32,000 clones, roughly four fifths were seen once, and the ten largest hold around 2.5%. CDR3 length equals 10 residues. V shed 5 bases and J shed 9 bases, with 8 bases lying between them. Germline V lookup: CDR1 DFQATT, CDR2 SNEGSKA (reference sequence). This clone turned up a few times. The input for sequencing was CD4+ or CD8+ T cells sorted from blood, taken in a trial of the OX40 agonist ivuxolimab. This receptor was taken from an adult with an advanced solid tumor such as melanoma, head and neck, liver or kidney cancer. V gene TRBV20-1 combines with J gene TRBJ2-1; D not resolved. The CDR3 loop is CSAFRVEQFF. CDR3 DNA: TGCAGTGCTTTCCGGGTTGAGCAGTTCTTC.